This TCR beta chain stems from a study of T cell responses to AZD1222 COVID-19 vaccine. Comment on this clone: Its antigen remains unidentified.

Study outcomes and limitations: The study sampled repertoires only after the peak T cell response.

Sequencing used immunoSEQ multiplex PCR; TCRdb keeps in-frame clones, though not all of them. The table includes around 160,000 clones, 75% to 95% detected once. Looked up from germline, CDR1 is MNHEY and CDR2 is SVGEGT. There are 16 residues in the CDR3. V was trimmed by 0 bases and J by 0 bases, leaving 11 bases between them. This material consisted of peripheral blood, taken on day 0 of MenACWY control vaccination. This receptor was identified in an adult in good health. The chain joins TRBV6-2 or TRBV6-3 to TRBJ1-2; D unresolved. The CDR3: CASSYSQGTTNYGYTF. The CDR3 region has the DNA TGTGCCAGCAGTTACTCTCAAGGAACGACTAACTATGGCTACACCTTC.